These 2 T cell receptor beta chains were sequenced from one sample in a study of blood T cell repertoires in COVID-19. Clones were read by immunoSEQ multiplex PCR, and TCRdb kept only the in-frame ones, dropping some. The profile shows some 250,000 clones, under 90% of them singletons. Specimen: PBMCs or T cells enriched from blood (not recorded which). The receptors originated from a woman aged 30 to 39 with acute COVID-19.

The J gene is TRBJ2-5, the V gene TRBV5-4; D is possibly TRBD2 (7 bases). The CDR3 length is 18 residues. Trimming left V 2 bases short and J 2 bases short, with 22 bases between. Germline CDR1 reads SGHNT; CDR2 reads YYREEE (reference sequence). CDR3 sequence reads: CASSFGDFYGGRQETQYF. For the CDR3, the DNA is TGTGCCAGCAGCTTTGGGGACTTCTACGGGGGGCGGCAAGAGACCCAGTACTTC.

V usage is TRBV3-1 (or the pseudogene TRBV3-2) and J usage is TRBJ2-5; TRBD2 agrees at 10 bases. This CDR3 is 19 amino acids long. V shed 4 bases, J shed 2 bases, and the junction held 16 bases outside the gene matches. Germline V CDR1 and CDR2: LGHDT, YNNKEL (reference sequence). CDR3: CASSPGLAGAGRLQETQYF. The DNA for the CDR3 is TGTGCCAGCAGCCCCGGCCTAGCGGGGGCTGGTAGGCTTCAAGAGACCCAGTACTTC.